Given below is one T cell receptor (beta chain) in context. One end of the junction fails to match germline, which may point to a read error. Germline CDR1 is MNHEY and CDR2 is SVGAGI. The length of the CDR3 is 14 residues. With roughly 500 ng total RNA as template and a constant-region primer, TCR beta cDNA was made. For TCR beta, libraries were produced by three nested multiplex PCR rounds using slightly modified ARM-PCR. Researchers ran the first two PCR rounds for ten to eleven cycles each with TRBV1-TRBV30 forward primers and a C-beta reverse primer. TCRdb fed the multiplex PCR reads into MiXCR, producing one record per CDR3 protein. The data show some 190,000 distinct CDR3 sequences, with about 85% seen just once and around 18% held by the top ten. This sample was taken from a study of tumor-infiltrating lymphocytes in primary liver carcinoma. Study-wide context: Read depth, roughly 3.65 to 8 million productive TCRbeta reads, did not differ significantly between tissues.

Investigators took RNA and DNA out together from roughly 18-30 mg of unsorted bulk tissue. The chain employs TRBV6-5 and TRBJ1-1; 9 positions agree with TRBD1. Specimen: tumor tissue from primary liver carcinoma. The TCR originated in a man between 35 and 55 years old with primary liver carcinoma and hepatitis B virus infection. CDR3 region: CVSGYRGRGTETFF. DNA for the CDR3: TGTGTCAGCGGCTACAGGGGGCGAGGGACTGAAACTTTCTTT.